The rows below give T cell receptor beta chains drawn from one sample of a study of blood T cell repertoires in COVID-19. TCRdb's copy holds only in-frame clones and misses some; the assay was immunoSEQ multiplex PCR. The table records about 310,000 clones, 70% to 90% of them present only once. The sample comprised PBMCs or T cells enriched from blood (not recorded which). Receptors originate from a man younger than 40 who had recovered from COVID-19. Both conserved end residues are part of each CDR3. The D gene is left open where the match is weak. Expanded clones get a size class; other rows say once, few or many, or leave the size out.

d_gene	v_gene	abundance	len	j_gene	CDR3aa	CDR3nt
.	TRBV10-2	.	17	TRBJ1-6	CASSEPQGRAGGSPLHF	TGCGCCAGCAGTGAGCCGCAAGGGAGGGCCGGAGGTTCACCCCTCCACTTT
TRBD2	TRBV18	.	16	TRBJ2-1	CASSPAGLAGGDEQFF	TGTGCCAGCTCACCAGCGGGACTAGCGGGGGGAGATGAGCAGTTCTTC
TRBD2	TRBV3-1/TRBV3-2	.	14	TRBJ2-3	CASNPGGDADTQYF	TGTGCCAGCAATCCGGGGGGGGACGCAGATACGCAGTATTTT
.	TRBV7-6	.	12	TRBJ2-3	CASSLIMDTQYF	TGTGCCAGCAGCTTAATCATGGATACGCAGTATTTT
.	TRBV7-2	once	17	TRBJ2-5	CASSLEGPGRGRETQYF	TGTGCCAGCAGCTTAGAGGGCCCTGGGCGGGGTCGGGAGACCCAGTACTTC
TRBD1	TRBV5-6	.	14	TRBJ2-5	CASTRTGDRETQYF	TGTGCCAGCACCCGGACAGGGGATCGAGAGACCCAGTACTTC
TRBD2	TRBV9	.	15	TRBJ2-1	CASSVAAGGYNEQFF	TGTGCCAGCAGCGTAGCGGCGGGGGGGTACAATGAGCAGTTCTTC
.	TRBV7-8	.	13	TRBJ2-7	CASSTGWGYEQYF	TGTGCCAGCTCGACAGGTTGGGGTTACGAGCAGTACTTC
TRBD2	TRBV7-3	.	16	TRBJ2-1	CASSHSGTSLYNEQFF	TGTGCCAGCAGCCACTCCGGGACTAGCCTCTACAATGAGCAGTTCTTC
TRBD1	TRBV19	once	14	TRBJ2-7	CASSKGTGSYEQYF	TGTGCCAGTAGTAAGGGGACAGGCTCCTACGAGCAGTACTTC
.	TRBV4-1	few	15	TRBJ2-7	CASSPSWQFPYEQYF	TGCGCCAGCAGCCCCTCGTGGCAGTTCCCCTACGAGCAGTACTTC
.	TRBV6-4	many	13	TRBJ2-1	CASSEGGHNEQFF	TGTGCCAGCAGTGAGGGGGGGCACAATGAGCAGTTCTTC
TRBD1	TRBV15	.	14	TRBJ2-7	CATSTDRGPYEQYF	TGTGCCACCAGCACCGACAGGGGCCCCTACGAGCAGTACTTC
TRBD1	TRBV5-1	.	17	TRBJ2-3	CASSLNTGQGTTDTQYF	TGCGCCAGCAGCTTGAACACAGGACAGGGGACCACAGATACGCAGTATTTT
.	TRBV7-9	few	15	TRBJ1-6	CASRGQGSYNSPLHF	TGTGCCAGCAGGGGGCAGGGGAGCTATAATTCACCCCTCCACTTT
TRBD2	TRBV5-1	.	14	TRBJ2-1	CASSRRREPNEQFF	TGCGCCAGCAGCCGGAGGCGGGAGCCCAATGAGCAGTTCTTC
TRBD2	TRBV12-5	.	15	TRBJ2-3	CASGLRAGGPNTQYF	TGTGCTAGTGGTTTGCGTGCGGGGGGGCCGAATACGCAGTATTTT
TRBD1	TRBV5-8	.	14	TRBJ1-4	CASISGTGHEKLFF	TGTGCCAGTATATCCGGGACAGGGCATGAAAAACTGTTTTTT
.	TRBV5-4	.	12	TRBJ1-1	CASSLETSKAFF	TGTGCCAGCAGCTTGGAAACCTCTAAGGCTTTCTTT
.	TRBV7-9	.	17	TRBJ2-1	CASSLASGGPSYNEQFF	TGTGCCAGCAGCTTAGCGTCCGGGGGGCCTTCCTACAATGAGCAGTTCTTC
.	TRBV2	once	15	TRBJ1-4	CASVLRAPQREKLFF	TGTGCCAGCGTACTGCGTGCCCCCCAGCGCGAAAAACTGTTTTTT
TRBD1	TRBV11-1	.	15	TRBJ1-6	CASSSLDRGHSPLHF	TGTGCCAGCAGCTCCCTGGACAGGGGGCATTCACCCCTCCACTTT
TRBD2	TRBV30	.	18	TRBJ2-3	CAWSVFRFRGGSTDTQYF	TGTGCCTGGAGTGTATTTAGGTTTCGGGGGGGATCCACAGATACGCAGTATTTT
TRBD1	TRBV10-1	once	14	TRBJ1-1	CASSETAGGTEAFF	TGCGCCAGCAGTGAGACGGCAGGGGGGACTGAAGCTTTCTTT
.	TRBV19	.	20	TRBJ1-2	CASSISSRNRQRRTNYGYTF	TGTGCCAGTAGTATCTCCTCGAGAAATCGACAGCGTCGTACTAACTATGGCTACACCTTC
.	TRBV24-1	once	13	TRBJ1-4	CATSDPPQEKLFF	TGTGCCACCAGTGATCCGCCACAGGAAAAACTGTTTTTT
.	TRBV7-6	few	15	TRBJ2-3	CASSSRTDQTDTQYF	TGTGCCAGCAGCTCCCGGACAGACCAGACAGATACGCAGTATTTT
TRBD1	TRBV18	.	16	TRBJ1-4	CASSLASGTGDEKLFF	TGTGCCAGCTCACTAGCATCCGGGACAGGGGACGAAAAACTGTTTTTT
TRBD1	TRBV6-6	.	13	TRBJ1-4	CASRGQRNEKLFF	TGTGCCAGCAGGGGACAGAGAAATGAAAAACTGTTTTTT
.	TRBV11-2	.	15	TRBJ1-2	CASSLLSGSRNGYTF	TGTGCCAGCAGCTTACTGTCTGGATCTAGGAATGGCTACACCTTC
.	TRBV6-5	once	13	TRBJ1-1	CASKQFSRTEAFF	TGTGCCAGTAAACAGTTCTCAAGAACTGAAGCTTTCTTT
TRBD1	TRBV27	.	14	TRBJ1-5	CASSTTGVRQPQHF	TGTGCCAGCAGTACGACAGGGGTTAGACAGCCCCAGCATTTT
TRBD2	TRBV10-2	.	14	TRBJ2-7	CATKGLAGPYEQYF	TGCGCCACTAAGGGGCTAGCGGGCCCCTACGAGCAGTACTTC
.	TRBV6-5	.	12	TRBJ1-1	CACGTPDTEAFF	TGTGCCTGCGGGACGCCGGACACTGAAGCTTTCTTT
TRBD1	TRBV5-4	few	14	TRBJ1-6	CASSYRGNNSPLHF	TGTGCCAGCAGCTACAGGGGAAATAATTCACCCCTCCACTTT
TRBD1	TRBV11-2	.	18	TRBJ2-5	CASSSGTGYLRRQETQYF	TGTGCCAGCAGCTCCGGGACAGGCTATCTGAGGCGCCAAGAGACCCAGTACTTC
TRBD1	TRBV20-1	.	14	TRBJ2-7	CSASEQGRTYEQYF	TGCAGTGCTAGTGAACAGGGGCGAACCTACGAGCAGTACTTC
TRBD1	TRBV2	.	15	TRBJ1-1	CASSQQGAVNTEAFF	TGTGCCAGCAGCCAACAGGGGGCGGTGAACACTGAAGCTTTCTTT
.	TRBV7-3	.	15	TRBJ1-1	CASSPSYIGNTEAFF	TGTGCCAGCAGCCCTAGTTACATCGGGAACACTGAAGCTTTCTTT
TRBD2	TRBV30	.	13	TRBJ2-7	CAFRLAGGGEQYF	TGTGCCTTCCGACTAGCGGGGGGAGGCGAGCAGTACTTC
TRBD1	TRBV7-2	.	18	TRBJ1-5	CASSLYRGTGMGNQPQHF	TGTGCCAGCAGCTTATATCGGGGGACAGGGATGGGAAATCAGCCCCAGCATTTT
.	TRBV4-1	few	16	TRBJ1-1	CASSQVVSVSSTEAFF	TGCGCCAGCAGCCAAGTTGTTTCCGTATCTAGCACTGAAGCTTTCTTT
.	TRBV3-1/TRBV3-2	.	14	TRBJ2-7	CASSQGAGSGEQYF	TGTGCCAGCAGCCAAGGAGCAGGGTCAGGCGAGCAGTACTTC
.	TRBV9	.	17	TRBJ1-3	CASSVDGARGSGNTIYF	TGTGCCAGCAGCGTAGACGGTGCCAGGGGCTCTGGAAACACCATATATTTT
.	TRBV19	.	12	TRBJ1-6	CASSDWYSPLHF	TGTGCCAGTAGCGACTGGTATTCACCCCTCCACTTT
.	TRBV18	.	14	TRBJ1-2	CASSPLDGRYGYTF	TGTGCCAGCTCACCATTGGACGGGAGATATGGCTACACCTTC
.	TRBV18	.	14	TRBJ2-7	CASSPPGGPYEQYF	TGTGCCAGCTCACCACCCGGGGGGCCCTACGAGCAGTACTTC